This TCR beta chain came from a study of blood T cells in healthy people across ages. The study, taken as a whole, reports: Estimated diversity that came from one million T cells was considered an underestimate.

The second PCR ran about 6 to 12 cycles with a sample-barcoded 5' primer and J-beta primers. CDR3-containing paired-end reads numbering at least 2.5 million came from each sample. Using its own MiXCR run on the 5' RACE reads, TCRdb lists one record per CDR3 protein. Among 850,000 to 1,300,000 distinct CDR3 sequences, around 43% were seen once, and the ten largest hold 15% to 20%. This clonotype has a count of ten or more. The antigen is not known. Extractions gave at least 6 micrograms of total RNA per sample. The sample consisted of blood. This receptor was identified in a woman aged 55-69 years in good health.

The CDR3, as DNA: TGTGCCAGCAGTTTACGGGACAGCTACGAGCAGTACTTC. As protein: CASSLRDSYEQYF. The gene calls are TRBV11-1 and TRBJ2-7; 7 nucleotides match TRBD1. V lost 6 bases to trimming and J lost 3 bases; unmatched junction nucleotides: 5. This CDR3 region has 13 residues. Germline assignment: CDR1 SGHAT and CDR2 FQDESV (reference sequence). Full variable domain (remainder filled in from reference TRBV11-1 and TRBJ2-7): EAEVAQSPRYKITEKSQAVAFWCDPISGHATLYWYRQILGQGPELLVQFQDESVVDDSQLPKDRFSAERLKGVDSTLKIQPAELGDSAMYLCASSLRDSYEQYFGPGTRLTVT.